This paragraph reports one T cell receptor (beta chain). The antigen is undetermined. The data stem from a study of cytomegalovirus exposure and HLA in healthy donors. Study results and caveats: In terms of immune exposure information, only CMV serostatus was available. In vitro confirmation showed a few CMV-associated chains to be CMV antigen specific. Later on, an analysis found that several of the most significant clusters appeared to be linked to common viral pathogens, which included parvovirus B19.

CDR3 size: 15 residues. Trimming took 2 bases from V and 0 from J, leaving 11 bases between them. Germline V gene sequence: CDR1 SGHKS, CDR2 YYEKEE (reference sequence). PCR involved 60 Vbeta and 13 Jbeta primers. The data were produced by immunoSEQ multiplex PCR, yet TCRdb's version contains in-frame clones alone and is incomplete. This sample has about 130,000 clones, with 74% found just once. The sequenced sample was PBMCs. The TCR sequence derives from a woman between 45 and 65 years old in good health and CMV-seropositive. The V and J genes are TRBV5-5 and TRBJ1-2, with TRBD1 as a possible D gene (5 bases). For the CDR3, the DNA is TGTGCCAGCAGCTTTGTGGGGCCCCCTAACTATGGCTACACCTTC. Translated: CASSFVGPPNYGYTF.